The T cell receptor (beta chain) under discussion was sequenced for a study of radiotherapy plus CTLA-4 blockade in lung cancer. Study as a whole: Roughly 17% of patients responded objectively, and about 32% achieved disease control.

The CDR3 loop spans 14 amino acids. J was trimmed by 3 bases and V by 6 bases; bases with no gene match: 3. The germline CDR1 and CDR2 sequences are MDHEN and SYDVKM. Overall study findings and caveats: Reported findings show early blood T cell clone dynamics, with interferon-beta, best predicted response. Subsequent to radiotherapy plus ipilimumab, tumor-derived TCR clones underwent expansion in blood.

In chemo-refractory metastatic non-small-cell lung cancer, patients got ipilimumab CTLA-4 blockade together with focal radiation. Libraries were prepared by immunoSEQ multiplex PCR; TCRdb keeps only in-frame clonotypes and omits some of them. This sample has 90,000 or so clones, with approximately 86% found just once. Concerning this clone: Its antigen is not identified.

The rearrangement joins TRBV28 to TRBJ2-1, with TRBD1 matching over 9 bases. The material was peripheral blood, obtained from a patient treated with radiotherapy plus ipilimumab. The receptor was derived from a human donor with non-small cell lung cancer who had a partial response to radiotherapy plus ipilimumab. The chain's CDR3 is CASRQGAYYNEQFF. In nucleotides, the CDR3 is TGTGCCAGCAGACAGGGGGCCTACTACAATGAGCAGTTCTTC.